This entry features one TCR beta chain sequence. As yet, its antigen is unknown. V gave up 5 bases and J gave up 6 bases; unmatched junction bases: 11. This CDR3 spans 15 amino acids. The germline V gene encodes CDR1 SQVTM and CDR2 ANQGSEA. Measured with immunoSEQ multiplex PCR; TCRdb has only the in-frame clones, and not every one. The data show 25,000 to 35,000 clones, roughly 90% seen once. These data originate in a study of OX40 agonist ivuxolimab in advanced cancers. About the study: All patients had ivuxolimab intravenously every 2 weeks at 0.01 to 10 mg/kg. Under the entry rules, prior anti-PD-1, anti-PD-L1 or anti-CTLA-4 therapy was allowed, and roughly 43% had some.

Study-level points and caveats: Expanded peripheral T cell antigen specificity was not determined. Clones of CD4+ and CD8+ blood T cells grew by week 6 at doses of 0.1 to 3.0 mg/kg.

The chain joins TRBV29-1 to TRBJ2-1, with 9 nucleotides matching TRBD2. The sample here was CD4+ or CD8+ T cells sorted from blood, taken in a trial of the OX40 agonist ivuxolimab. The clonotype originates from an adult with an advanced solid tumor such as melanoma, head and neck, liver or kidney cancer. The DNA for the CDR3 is TGCAGCGTTCCACCACTAGCGGGCGGCGTCAATGAGCAGTTCTTC. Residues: CSVPPLAGGVNEQFF.